This TCR beta chain was profiled in a study of shared clonotypes between healthy human individuals (dated by TCRdb to 2020 to 2022). For the wider study: The cohort comprised a couple of women and a few men aged 18 to 49 years. To increase sequencing depth and limit assay-specific biases, different laboratories used diverse techniques to prepare libraries and sequence TCR repertoires. To estimate repertoire size and how much clonotype sharing occurs between individuals, the study deeply sequenced the blood TCR repertoires of five healthy adults. Each donor's leukapheresis produced roughly between about 0.8 and 8.9 billion PBMCs. For each donor, CD4 naive and CD4 memory were each given three plates, CD8 naive was given two plates, and CD8 memory was given one plate.

V drops 0 bases and J drops 0 bases, leaving 5 bases in between. Including the terminal cysteine and phenylalanine, the CDR3 comprises 15 residues. This entry keeps only the CDR3 DNA: 45 bases, framed from base 1. Based on the germline V gene (reference sequence), the CDR1 and CDR2 sequences are SSHAT and FNYEAQ. For the CD8 naive samples, CD45RO-negative cells were positively selected for CCR7, yielding a CD45RA+CCR7+ population from which TemRA cells were excluded. The donors were healthy, HIV-negative adults who had no recently reported acute infections or vaccinations. Only Caucasian adults living in Nashville, Tennessee, USA were represented among the donors. After blood collection by leukapheresis, PBMCs were isolated using Ficoll-Histopaque density gradient centrifugation and then cryopreserved in the vapor phase of liquid nitrogen. Analytical flow cytometry was used to check the purity and quantity of each magnetically sorted T cell population. Genomic DNA was isolated from every sorted fraction and measured by UV absorbance on a Nanodrop 2000c.

TCR CDR3 regions were amplified from genomic DNA by multiplex PCR using the deep immunoSEQ assay. For each cell subset, the extracted genomic DNA was distributed evenly across all wells of several immunoSEQ 96-well plates, and each plate served as one replicate. Each replicate PCR for sorted subsets received around 210 ng genomic DNA, equal to 28,000 or so T cell genomes. Purified libraries were measured with a Qubit 3.0 fluorometer, size-checked on a Bioanalyzer 2100, and measured again with the KAPA Library Quantification kit. Every immunoSEQ 96-well plate was sequenced on a dedicated single-read 150-cycle Illumina NextSeq 550 flow cell. Turning to the authors' computational methods: Because only junctional sequences without quality scores were contained in the immunoSEQ output, filtering matching that applied to full-length reads could not be performed. To assign V/J genes and CDR3, sequences were annotated against IMGT germline references using PyIR, a Python wrapper for IgBLAST v1.9. Reads were filtered out if the reads had weak V/J assignments (E-value above 1e-6), no CDR3, stop codons, out-of-frame junctions, or ambiguous translated residues. V3J clonotypes were defined by identical inferred V gene, J gene, and CDR3 amino acid sequence. Percentage overlap between repertoires was computed as shared unique clonotypes divided by the size of the smaller repertoire. RTK rarefaction, the Chao1 estimator, and Recon v2.1 estimates of unobserved clonotypes were used to assess repertoire richness. For all TCRbeta clonotypes obtained by the gDNA method from a handful of donors, generation probabilities were computed with OLGA. TCRdb's version of the immuneACCESS table is confined to in-frame rearrangements and falls short of the full clone set. An unresolved V gene accounts for under half of the shortfall where checked; the remainder is of unknown origin. V and J calls and clone size follow that table, whereas D and trimming were derived from the DNA. The sample records around 640,000 clones, about 96% of which are singletons. The ten largest clones represent less than 0.12% of the sample.

This clone appeared a single time. Its binding antigen is unknown. Within one base of it there is no much larger clone, and no base qualities were kept. Results and caveats for the whole study, not just this receptor: Across four donors, around 5% of naive CD4, approximately 3.5% of naive CD8, 2% to 2.5% of memory CD4, and under 0.45% of memory CD8 clonotypes were shared. Compared with non-shared clonotypes, clonotypes shared by all four sorted-subset donors had higher generation probabilities. The genetic and exposure-history diversity represented was limited by the small number of donors. Even with the large sequencing depth, rarefaction of the sorted-subset datasets indicated that sequencing was incomplete. Pairwise subsampling led to the expectation that sequencing depth would affect the degree of clonotype sharing among donors. Only blood was sampled, and tissue TCR repertoires likely differ from those in blood. Estimated clonotype richness was generally larger for naive than for memory subsets.

The sequence joins TRBV7-7 to TRBJ2-2, with no reliable assignment of the D segment. This receptor was obtained from a woman aged 30 to 39 in good health. The sequenced material came from naive CD8+ T cells sorted from blood. The cell subset or site label for this specimen denotes: CD45RA+CCR7+. The CDR3 reads CASSLASANTGELFF. The bases read TGTGCCAGCAGCTTAGCGAGCGCGAACACCGGGGAGCTGTTTTTT.